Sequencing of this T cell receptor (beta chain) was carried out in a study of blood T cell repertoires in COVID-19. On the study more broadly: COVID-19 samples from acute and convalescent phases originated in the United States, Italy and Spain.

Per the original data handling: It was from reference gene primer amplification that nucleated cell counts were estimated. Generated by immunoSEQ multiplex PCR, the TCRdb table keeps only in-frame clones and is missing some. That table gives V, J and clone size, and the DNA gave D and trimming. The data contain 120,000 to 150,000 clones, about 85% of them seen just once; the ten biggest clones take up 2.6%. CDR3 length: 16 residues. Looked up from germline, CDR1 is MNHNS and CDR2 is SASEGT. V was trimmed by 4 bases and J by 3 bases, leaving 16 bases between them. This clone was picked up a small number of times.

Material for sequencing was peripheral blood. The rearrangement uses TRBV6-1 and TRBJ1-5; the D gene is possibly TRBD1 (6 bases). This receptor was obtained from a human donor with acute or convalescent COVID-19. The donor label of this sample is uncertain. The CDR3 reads CASSAQPGQDNQPQHF. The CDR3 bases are TGTGCCAGCAGTGCCCAGCCGGGACAAGACAATCAGCCCCAGCATTTT.